The clone carrying this T cell receptor (beta chain) has a handful of counts. From RNA transcripts, TCR beta CDR3 regions were amplified. During a first-round RT-PCR of the TCR CDR3, the HTBI primer set was used. TCRdb re-called the multiplex PCR reads through MiXCR, storing one row per CDR3 protein. The sample contains some 800,000 distinct CDR3 sequences, around 38% of which appear only once. The data were taken from a study of T cells in Graves' hyperthyroidism and ophthalmopathy. The PBMCs were sourced from fresh peripheral blood (about 10 ml). The CDR3 is made up of 16 amino acids. The V end lost 5 bases, the J end lost 3 bases, and 17 bases lay between the germline ends. The germline V gene encodes CDR1 SEHNR and CDR2 FQNEAQ (reference sequence).

V gene TRBV7-9 combines with J gene TRBJ1-3; the D is unclear. This receptor was identified in a man aged 18 to 30 with Graves' hyperthyroidism. What was sequenced was blood. For the CDR3, the DNA is TGTGCCAGCAGCCCACTTGGCCTTGGAATTGGAAACACCATATATTTT. Its translation is CASSPLGLGIGNTIYF.